These T cell receptor beta chains were read from a single sample in a study of CD8 T cells in ankylosing spondylitis. TCRdb reanalysed the 5' RACE reads using MiXCR and keeps one entry per CDR3 protein. The table includes fewer than 250,000 distinct CDR3 sequences, roughly a third detected once. The sequenced sample was blood, either unsorted or a sorted T cell fraction (not recorded which). Receptors originate from a male donor with ankylosing spondylitis or in good health (not recorded which). The CDR3 runs from the conserved cysteine through the conserved F or W. The order of the fields is J gene, V gene, D gene, clone size, CDR3 DNA, CDR3 protein. The D gene is left open where the match is weak. A row's size may be missing; if present it is once, few, many or a size class.

>TRBJ1-1|TRBV4-2|TRBD1|few
TGTGCCAGCAGCCAGACGGTTACAGGGGACACTGAAGCTTTCTTT
CASSQTVTGDTEAFF
>TRBJ2-7|TRBV7-2|NA|NA
TGTGCCAGCAGCGGAGGGACCTTCTCCTACGAGCAGTACTTC
CASSGGTFSYEQYF
>TRBJ2-3|TRBV5-1|TRBD1|NA
TGCGCCAGCCTCCAGGACAGGGAAACCACAGATACGCAGTATTTT
CASLQDRETTDTQYF
>TRBJ2-1|TRBV9|TRBD2|NA
TGTGCCAGCAGCGTAGTAGCGGGGGCACAGTTCTTC
CASSVVAGAQFF
>TRBJ2-7|TRBV6-1|TRBD2|NA
TGTGCCAGCAGCCCCACAGCGGGGTCTATTTACGAGCAGTACTTC
CASSPTAGSIYEQYF
>TRBJ1-2|TRBV29-1|TRBD1|few
TGCAGCGGCTGGGACAGGGGGCGGAATGGCTACACCTTC
CSGWDRGRNGYTF
>TRBJ2-5|TRBV7-2|TRBD2|NA
TGTGCCAGCAGCTTAGCCCAATGGCGGGGGGGCCAAGAGACCCAGTACTTC
CASSLAQWRGGQETQYF
>TRBJ2-1|TRBV5-1|TRBD2|NA
TGCGCCAGCAGCCCGGTTAGCGGGGGGGTTAATGAGCAGTTCTTC
CASSPVSGGVNEQFF
>TRBJ2-7|TRBV12-3/TRBV12-4|NA|few
TGTGCCAGCAGTTTGGACACAATCTACGAGCAGTACTTC
CASSLDTIYEQYF
>TRBJ2-5|TRBV20-1|NA|NA
TGCAGTGCTAGAGGGGTTGGGGTGGGGGAGACCCAGTACTTC
CSARGVGVGETQYF
>TRBJ1-5|TRBV29-1|NA|NA
TGCAGCGTTGCCTCGCAGGGAGATCAGCCCCAGCATTTT
CSVASQGDQPQHF
>TRBJ2-5|TRBV5-5|NA|NA
TGTGCCAGCAGCCGGACAGTAAGGGAGACCCAGTACTTC
CASSRTVRETQYF
>TRBJ2-1|TRBV4-1|NA|NA
TGCGCCAGCAGCCAAGATGGCGGGGCGTTCTCCTACAATGAGCAGTTCTTC
CASSQDGGAFSYNEQFF
>TRBJ2-1|TRBV5-1|NA|NA
TGCGCCAGCAGCTTGTTCCTCAACAATGAGCAGTTCTTC
CASSLFLNNEQFF
>TRBJ1-1|TRBV11-2|TRBD1|few
TGTGCCAGCAGCTCCGACAGGGCCACTGAAGCTTTCTTT
CASSSDRATEAFF
>TRBJ2-3|TRBV20-1|NA|few
TGCACCCCCGGGGGATCGGATACGCAGTATTTT
CTPGGSDTQYF
>TRBJ2-2|TRBV29-1|TRBD1|NA
TGCAGCGCCCCGGGACAGGTGGCTGGAGAGCTGTTTTTT
CSAPGQVAGELFF
>TRBJ2-7|TRBV7-9|NA|NA
TGTGCCAGCTCCCCGATCTCCTACGAGCAGTACTTC
CASSPISYEQYF
>TRBJ1-1|TRBV4-1|NA|NA
TGCGCCAGCAGCCAAGGGAAGAACACTGAAGCTTTCTTT
CASSQGKNTEAFF
>TRBJ1-2|TRBV5-1|NA|NA
TGCGCCAGCAGCTTGGCCTTTGATGGCTACACCTTC
CASSLAFDGYTF
>TRBJ2-1|TRBV7-3|NA|NA
TGTGCCAGCAGCTTAAGCGGATCTAGCCGAAACTACAATGAGCAGTTCTTC
CASSLSGSSRNYNEQFF
>TRBJ2-7|TRBV7-9|TRBD1|NA
TGTGCCAGCAGCTTTACAGGGGCCCACGAGCAGTACTTC
CASSFTGAHEQYF
>TRBJ1-2|TRBV20-1|TRBD1|many
TGCAGTGCTAGAAGGACAGGGACTATGGAAGGCTACACCTTC
CSARRTGTMEGYTF
>TRBJ2-3|TRBV20-1|NA|few
TGCAGTGCTAGGGCCGGGACGGGGGGCACAGATACGCAGTATTTT
CSARAGTGGTDTQYF
>TRBJ2-2|TRBV7-8|NA|many
TGTGCCAGCAGCTTAGCTTTGAACACCGGGGAGCTGTTTTTT
CASSLALNTGELFF
>TRBJ2-7|TRBV20-1|NA|few
TGCAGCGCACGGGACGGGTCCTACGAGCAGTACTTC
CSARDGSYEQYF
>TRBJ2-1|TRBV2|TRBD1|few
TGTGCCAGCAGTCGACAGGGTCGGGATGAGCAGTTCTTC
CASSRQGRDEQFF
>TRBJ2-7|TRBV30|NA|NA
TGTGCCTGGAGGGCCACAGGCCTCTACTACGAGCAGTACTTC
CAWRATGLYYEQYF
>TRBJ2-5|TRBV28|NA|few
TGTGCCAGCAGTTTTCCCGCAACGACGGAGACCCAGTACTTC
CASSFPATTETQYF
>TRBJ2-5|TRBV29-1|NA|few
TGCAGCCAGATTAGGGGAGGAGAGACCCAGTACTTC
CSQIRGGETQYF
>TRBJ2-5|TRBV7-2|TRBD2|NA
TGTGCCAGCAGCTTAGTTCGTAGCGGGGGGGCAGAGACCCAGTACTTC
CASSLVRSGGAETQYF
>TRBJ2-1|TRBV20-1|NA|many
TGCAGTGCTAATAATAGGGCCAACTCCTACAATGAGCAGTTCTTC
CSANNRANSYNEQFF
>TRBJ1-4|TRBV12-3/TRBV12-4|NA|few
TGTGCCAGCAGTTATAACACCCCTGAAAAACTGTTTTTT
CASSYNTPEKLFF
>TRBJ1-2|TRBV15|NA|NA
TGTGCCACCAGCAGAGGTTTTACTAACTATGGCTACACCTTC
CATSRGFTNYGYTF
>TRBJ2-3|TRBV20-1|TRBD2|few
TGCAGTGCTCGCGGGGGATCCATCACAGATACGCAGTATTTT
CSARGGSITDTQYF
>TRBJ1-2|TRBV6-1|TRBD1|few
TGTGCCAGCAGTGACAGGGGGGACCGGTATGGCTACACCTTC
CASSDRGDRYGYTF
>TRBJ2-7|TRBV10-3|TRBD1|few
TGTGCCATCAGTTACGGCGGCCAGGGGGCAAACGAGCAGTACTTC
CAISYGGQGANEQYF
>TRBJ2-3|TRBV20-1|TRBD2|NA
TGCAGTGCTGAGAGCGGGGGGCCTGAGAATACGCAGTATTTT
CSAESGGPENTQYF
>TRBJ2-5|TRBV6-2/TRBV6-3|NA|NA
TGTGCCAGCCTCCCCACTAGGGGACTTGAAGAGACCCAGTACTTC
CASLPTRGLEETQYF
>TRBJ2-3|TRBV7-2|TRBD2|NA
TGTGCCAGCAGGCTGGGACTAGCGGGCACTCGGGATACGCAGTATTTT
CASRLGLAGTRDTQYF
>TRBJ2-7|TRBV9|NA|few
TGTGCCAGCAGCGTAGCGGGGGAGTCTTACTACGAGCAGTACTTC
CASSVAGESYYEQYF
>TRBJ2-7|TRBV10-3|TRBD1|few
TGTGCCATCAGTGTACTCTCCGGGACAGGGGGCGAGCAGTACTTC
CAISVLSGTGGEQYF
>TRBJ1-1|TRBV12-3/TRBV12-4|NA|few
TGTGCCAGCAGTTTGGTGATACTGGACACTGAAGCTTTCTTT
CASSLVILDTEAFF
>TRBJ2-7|TRBV10-2|TRBD1|once
TGCGCCAGCACAGTACCGACAACAGGGGCGTACGAGCAGTACTTC
CASTVPTTGAYEQYF
>TRBJ2-7|TRBV12-3/TRBV12-4|NA|NA
TGTGCCAGCAGTTGGGTTGTGGACGGGGCTTGGTACTTC
CASSWVVDGAWYF
>TRBJ2-3|TRBV5-1|NA|NA
TGCGCCAGCAGCTTGTCCGGTTTGGGGGCTACAGATACGCAGTATTTT
CASSLSGLGATDTQYF
>TRBJ2-1|TRBV12-3/TRBV12-4|TRBD1|many
TGTGCCAGCAGTTTATTGACAGGGAACAATGAGCAGTTCTTC
CASSLLTGNNEQFF
>TRBJ1-1|TRBV2|TRBD1|NA
TGTGCCAGCAGTGACCCCGGGACAGGGGGCTGGAACACTGAAGCTTTCTTT
CASSDPGTGGWNTEAFF
>TRBJ1-5|TRBV10-3|NA|NA
TGTGCCACCCCCCAGTGGAGAACGAGAGACAATCAGCCCCAGCATTTT
CATPQWRTRDNQPQHF
>TRBJ1-5|TRBV28|TRBD1|NA
TGTGCCAGCAGTTCGACAGGGCTGGGCAATCAGCCCCAGCATTTT
CASSSTGLGNQPQHF
>TRBJ2-1|TRBV29-1|TRBD2|few
TGCAGCGTTGTTAAGCGACTAGCGGGGGTGAGCTCCTACAATGAGCAGTTCTTC
CSVVKRLAGVSSYNEQFF
>TRBJ2-7|TRBV20-1|NA|few
TGCAGTGCTAGTTCAGGGGGGTGGTACGAGCAGTACTTC
CSASSGGWYEQYF
>TRBJ2-3|TRBV6-1|TRBD1|many
TGTGCCAGCAGCCAGGGACAGGGCTCAGATACGCAGTATTTT
CASSQGQGSDTQYF
>TRBJ2-7|TRBV3-1|NA|once
TGTGCCAGCAGCCAAGATCAAGTGAGGATATCCCAGTACTTC
CASSQDQVRISQYF
>TRBJ2-1|TRBV27|NA|many
TGTGCCAGCAAGATACCGGGACCCGAACCTTACAATGAGCAGTTCTTC
CASKIPGPEPYNEQFF
>TRBJ2-7|TRBV7-2|NA|NA
TGTGCCAGCAGCTTAAAAATGTACGAGCAGTACTTC
CASSLKMYEQYF
>TRBJ2-1|TRBV20-1|TRBD1|NA
TGCAGTGCTCCCCGGGACAGGGGGAATTACAATGAGCAGTTCTTC
CSAPRDRGNYNEQFF
>TRBJ2-1|TRBV6-5|NA|NA
TGTGCCAGCAGTTTGGGTCGGGGCGTGCAGTTCTTC
CASSLGRGVQFF
>TRBJ1-3|TRBV10-3|NA|NA
TGTGCCATCACGACAGACTCTGGAAACACCATATATTTT
CAITTDSGNTIYF
>TRBJ2-3|TRBV5-1|NA|few
TGCGCCAGCAGCTTGTGGTCTACGGGGGGCGGCACAGATACGCAGTATTTT
CASSLWSTGGGTDTQYF